This TCR beta chain was recorded in a study of shared clonotypes between healthy human individuals (dated by TCRdb to 2020 to 2021). Regarding the research as a whole: Three men and a couple of women, aged 18 to 49 years, made up the cohort. For each donor, CD4 naive and CD4 memory were each run on three plates, CD8 naive on two plates, and CD8 memory on one plate. To estimate repertoire size and how much clonotype sharing occurs between individuals, the study deeply sequenced the blood TCR repertoires of several healthy adults. Different laboratories and diverse techniques were used to prepare libraries and sequence TCR repertoires, to increase sequencing depth and limit assay-specific biases. Between about 0.85 and 9.5 billion PBMCs per donor were obtained by leukapheresis. The paper's findings and limits, for the study overall: Sampling was restricted to blood, and TCR repertoires in tissues likely differ from the TCR repertoires found in blood. Incomplete sequencing was indicated by rarefaction of sorted-subset datasets, despite the large sequencing depth. Pairwise subsampling indicated that sequencing depth was expected to affect the degree of clonotype sharing among donors. The small number of donors limited the genetic and exposure-history diversity represented. Higher generation probabilities were observed for clonotypes shared by all four sorted-subset donors than for non-shared clonotypes. Sharing across several donors was observed for about 4.8% of naive CD4, less than 4% of naive CD8, about 2.3% of memory CD4, and 0.4% of memory CD8 clonotypes. Estimated clonotype richness was generally larger for naive than for memory subsets.

Comment on this clone: What this receptor recognizes is not known. Sequence at one end of the junction differs from germline and may be a read error.

Using the deep immunoSEQ assay, multiplex PCR amplified TCR CDR3 regions from genomic DNA. Genomic DNA extracted from each cell subset was distributed evenly over all wells of several immunoSEQ 96-well plates, and each plate served as one replicate. For sorted subsets, 200 ng of genomic DNA, equivalent to 30,000 or so T cell genomes, went into each replicate PCR. Purified libraries were measured with a Qubit 3.0 fluorometer, size-checked on a Bioanalyzer 2100, and measured again with the KAPA Library Quantification kit. Each immunoSEQ 96-well plate was sequenced on its own single-read 150-cycle Illumina NextSeq 550 flow cell. Turning to the authors' computational methods: Because the immunoSEQ output held only junctional sequences and lacked quality scores, the filtering could not match the filtering applied to full-length reads. Sequences were annotated with PyIR, a Python wrapper for IgBLAST v1.9, using IMGT germline references to assign V/J genes and CDR3. Reads with weak V/J assignments (E-value above 1e-6), missing CDR3, stop codons, out-of-frame junctions, or ambiguous translated residues were removed. A V3J clonotype was defined by an identical inferred V gene, J gene, and CDR3 amino acid sequence. Percentage overlap between repertoires was calculated by dividing the number of shared unique clonotypes by the size of the smaller repertoire. Richness of each repertoire was evaluated using RTK rarefaction, the Chao1 estimator, and Recon v2.1 estimates of unobserved clonotypes. For all TCRbeta clonotypes obtained by the gDNA method from a few donors, generation probabilities were computed with OLGA. Drawn from immuneACCESS, this table holds only the in-frame rearrangements with V and J called that TCRdb kept. Clones are partly lost; checked studies trace under half to an unresolved V gene and leave the rest unexplained. V, J and clone size derive from that table, while D and trimming were established from the DNA sequence. A total of about 380,000 clones appear in this sample, 90% to 97% of them only once. Of the sample, about 0.32% is held by the ten largest clones.

Taken from cysteine to phenylalanine, the CDR3 has 15 residues. The only DNA kept is the CDR3, 45 bases in frame from the first base. CDR1 and CDR2 are read off the germline V gene as KGHSH and LQKENI. The donors were healthy, HIV-negative adults with no recently reported acute infections or vaccinations. Every donor was a Caucasian adult residing in Nashville, Tennessee, USA. The CD8 memory samples were a combination of magnetically selected CD45RO+ cells and CCR7-negative CD45RA+ effector memory (TemRA) cells. Blood was collected by leukapheresis, and PBMCs were isolated by Ficoll-Histopaque density gradient centrifugation and then cryopreserved in liquid nitrogen vapor phase. Purity and quantity of every magnetically sorted T cell population were checked by analytical flow cytometry. From each sorted fraction, genomic DNA was isolated and quantified by UV absorbance on a Nanodrop 2000c.

The receptor was derived from a man between 25 and 39 years old in good health. The chain is made from TRBV18 and TRBJ1-5, with 7 central nucleotides matching TRBD1. Sequenced input: memory CD8+ T cells sorted from blood. Sample cell subset or site, as interpreted from the label and publication: CD45RO+ cells pooled with CCR7-negative TemRA cells. At the DNA level, the sequence is TGTGCCAGCTCCCCACAGGGGTTATACAATCAGCCCCAGCATTTT. Translation gives CASSPQGLYNQPQHF.